This T cell receptor (beta chain) originates from a study of T cell repertoires in ileal Crohn's disease. Of note for this clone: Sequence at one end of the junction differs from germline and may be a read error.

Generated by immunoSEQ multiplex PCR, the TCRdb table keeps only in-frame clones and is missing some. The sample contains more than 6,500 clones, 79% of which appear only once. The sequence came from an adult with Crohn's disease. The sequenced sample consisted of ileal tissue.

The chain's CDR3 is CASSLPGTGTNVLTF. For the CDR3, the DNA is TGTGCCAGCAGCCTCCCGGGGACTGGGACCAACGTCCTGACTTTC. The chain carries TRBV9 and TRBJ2-6; TRBD2 might be the D (6 bases). In germline, CDR1 is SGDLS, CDR2 YYNGEE. The CDR3 length is 15 residues.